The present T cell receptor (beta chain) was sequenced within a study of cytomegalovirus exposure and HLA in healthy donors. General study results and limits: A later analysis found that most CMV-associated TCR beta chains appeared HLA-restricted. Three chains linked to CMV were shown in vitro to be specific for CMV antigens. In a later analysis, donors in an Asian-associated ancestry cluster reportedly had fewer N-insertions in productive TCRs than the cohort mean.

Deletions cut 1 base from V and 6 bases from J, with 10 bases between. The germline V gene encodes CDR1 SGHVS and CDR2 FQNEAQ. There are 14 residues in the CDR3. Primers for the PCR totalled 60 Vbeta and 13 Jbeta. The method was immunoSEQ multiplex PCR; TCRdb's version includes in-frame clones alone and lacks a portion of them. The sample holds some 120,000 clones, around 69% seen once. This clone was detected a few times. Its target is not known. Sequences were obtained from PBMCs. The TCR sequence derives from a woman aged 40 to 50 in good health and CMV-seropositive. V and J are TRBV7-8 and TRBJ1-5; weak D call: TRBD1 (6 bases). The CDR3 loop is CASSLDRVGQPQHF. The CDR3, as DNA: TGTGCCAGCAGCTTAGACAGGGTAGGTCAGCCCCAGCATTTT. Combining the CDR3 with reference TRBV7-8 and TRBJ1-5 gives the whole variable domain GAGVSQSPRYKVAKRGQDVALRCDPISGHVSLFWYQQALGQGPEFLTYFQNEAQLDKSGLPSDRFFAERPEGSVSTLKIQRTQQEDSAVYLCASSLDRVGQPQHFGDGTRLSIL.